What follows are 5 T cell receptor beta chains derived from one specimen sequenced in a study of human T cells and chemical hapten exposure (dated by TCRdb to the early 2020s). Per the publication, the time point label means: patch test 1, 2 weeks after DPC sensitization. The treatment or condition label of this sample denotes: therapeutic diphenylcyclopropenone sensitization with weekly scalp DPC. Library method: RACE. Sequenced using a NextSeq 500. In TCRdb, the public reads were trimmed at Q25 with fastp and aligned with MiXCR, with productive beta chains retained. Rows merge per CDR3 protein into single entries with the most common DNA and genes. The sample data list 380,000 or so distinct CDR3 sequences, and roughly 4.8% of these were observed just once. The top ten constitute approximately 2.5% of the sample. Sequencing used whole blood, obtained in connection with sensitization to the hapten diphenylcyclopropenone (DPC). The receptor set was obtained from a woman in her forties or fifties with alopecia areata. Some clones in this sample may be carry-over from other donors' samples.

This clonotype turned up a few times. This chain connects TRBV3-1 to TRBJ2-3; D is unclear. Trimming stripped 4 bases from V and 5 bases from J, with 7 bases between. Germline values: CDR1 LGHDT, CDR2 YNNKEL (reference sequence). This CDR3 comprises 12 residues. The CDR3 DNA reads as TGTGCCAGCAGCCCAACGAGAGATACGCAGTATTTT. It encodes CASSPTRDTQYF.

This clonotype was observed many times. The chain carries TRBV3-1 and TRBJ2-7, with 8 bases fitting TRBD2. CDR1 is LGHDT, CDR2 YNNKEL, per germline (reference sequence). This CDR3 is 14 amino acids long. Trimming cost V 2 bases and J 2 bases; bases outside gene matches: 2. The chain's CDR3 is CASSQSGGPYEQYF. CDR3 nucleotide sequence: TGTGCCAGCAGCCAAAGCGGGGGCCCCTACGAGCAGTACTTC.

This clonotype was counted a few times. The chain carries TRBV5-8 and TRBJ1-2, with 8 positions matching TRBD1. The CDR3 has 14 residues. CDR1 is SGHTS and CDR2 is YDEGEE in the germline V gene. Losses at the gene ends were 0 bases for V and 7 bases for J; bases not matched to a gene: 5. The CDR3 region is CASSLAQGATGYTF. CDR3 DNA: TGTGCCAGCAGCTTGGCCCAGGGGGCAACTGGCTACACCTTC. Full variable domain (missing parts from reference TRBV5-8 and TRBJ1-2): EAGVTQSPTHLIKTRGQQATLRCSPISGHTSVYWYQQALGLGLQFLLWYDEGEERNRGNFPPRFSGRQFPNYSSELNVNALELEDSALYLCASSLAQGATGYTFGSGTRLTVV.

In this sample, this clonotype turned up many times. This chain connects TRBV6-6 to TRBJ2-2; D may be TRBD1 or TRBD2 (6 bases each). V lost 2 bases, J lost 7 bases, and 14 bases lay in between. CDR1 and CDR2 (germline): MNHNY, SVGAGI (reference sequence). This CDR3 contains 15 residues. CDR3 sequence: CASSYKGGNDGELFF. The CDR3 nucleotides read TGTGCCAGCAGTTACAAGGGGGGAAACGACGGGGAGCTGTTTTTT.

This sequence joins TRBV2 and TRBJ2-3, with 7 positions matching TRBD2. Trimming at V came to 7 bases and at J to 1 base, leaving 5 bases not matched to a gene. Germline V gene sequence: CDR1 SNHLY, CDR2 FYNNEI. The CDR3 is 14 residues long. CDR3 sequence (DNA): TGTGCCAGCACGACGGGGGGAGGCACAGATACGCAGTATTTT. It codes for CASTTGGGTDTQYF.